This T cell receptor (beta chain) was documented in a study of cytomegalovirus exposure and HLA in healthy donors. Study results and limitations: There was a cluster of highly shared sequence variants that was likely a sequencing artifact. In an earlier analysis, productive rearrangement rates for most beta V segments clustered near 87% or 30%.

PCR amplification relied on 60 Vbeta primers (plus 13 Jbeta primers). Sequenced by immunoSEQ multiplex PCR; TCRdb stores in-frame clones only, minus some. The sample has tens of thousands of clones; approximately 61% are singletons. CDR1 is SNHLY and CDR2 is FYNNEI in the germline V gene. The CDR3 spans 15 residues. In regard to this clone: Its antigen remains unknown.

The clonotype originates from a woman between 45 and 65 years old in good health and CMV-seropositive. The sample consisted of PBMCs. The chain recombines TRBV2 with TRBJ2-5, with 9 bases lining up with TRBD1. The end of the DNA fits TRBJ2-7 better, so the J call may be wrong. CDR3 DNA sequence: TGTGCCAGCGGGGGTCCGGGACAGGGTTCCTACGAGCAGTACTTC. Amino acids: CASGGPGQGSYEQYF.